The next 6 T cell receptor beta chains were all read from a single sample in a study of Ad26.COV2.S vaccination and SARS-CoV-2 variants. Assay used: immunoSEQ multiplex PCR; TCRdb lists only in-frame clones, some missing. This table holds 430,000 or so clones, roughly nine tenths found once. Treatment meaning: over 15 received Ad26.COV2.S at low or high dose, single or two shots; roughly five received placebo; per-sample allocation not given. The samples were gathered on day 63 after the first injection of vaccine or placebo. The sample here was peripheral blood, taken in a trial of Ad26.COV2.S vaccine versus placebo. The receptors shown here come from a person aged 18-60 years who received the Ad26.COV2.S COVID-19 vaccine or a placebo.

This rearrangement joins TRBV7-6 to TRBJ2-3; 10 positions agree with TRBD1. J gave up 0 bases and V 0 bases, and 12 bases lay outside the gene matches. Germline CDR1 reads SGHVS; CDR2 reads FNYEAQ. The CDR3 contains 20 residues. The chain's CDR3 is CASSLARTWTGGISTDTQYF. The CDR3 DNA sequence: TGTGCCAGCAGCTTAGCGCGAACCTGGACAGGGGGTATAAGCACAGATACGCAGTATTTT.

J is TRBJ2-1 and V is TRBV7-2, with a tentative D call TRBD1 (6 bases). Germline V lookup: CDR1 SGHTA, CDR2 FQGNSA. Trimming removed 2 bases from V and 0 bases from J, with 8 bases in between. The CDR3 sequence is 15 residues long. CDR3 sequence: CASSLQDSSYNEQFF. The CDR3 region has the DNA TGTGCCAGCAGCTTACAGGACAGCTCCTACAATGAGCAGTTCTTC. The entire variable domain, with the rest obtained from reference TRBV7-2 and TRBJ2-1, is as follows: GAGVSQSPSNKVTEKGKDVELRCDPISGHTALYWYRQSLGQGLEFLIYFQGNSAPDKSGLPSDRFSAERTGGSVSTLTIQRTQQEDSAVYLCASSLQDSSYNEQFFGPGTRLTVL.

This chain uses TRBV6-5 with TRBJ2-7; TRBD1 matches at 9 bases. The CDR3 is 15 residues long. The V gene's germline CDR1 is MNHEY and CDR2 SVGAGI. V lost 6 bases to trimming and J lost 6 bases; unmatched junction nucleotides: 12. The DNA for the CDR3 is TGTGCCAGCAGAAGAATGACAGGGGGGTACGGCGAGCAGTACTTC. Translation gives CASRRMTGGYGEQYF.

The chain uses TRBV6-5 and TRBJ1-1; D is possibly TRBD1 (5 bases). CDR1 is MNHEY and CDR2 is SVGAGI in the germline V gene. The CDR3 has 10 amino acids. V lost 6 bases, J lost 9 bases, and 8 bases lay in between. The CDR3: CASRRGKAFF. The CDR3 nucleotides read TGTGCCAGCAGGAGGGGAAAAGCTTTCTTT.

The chain combines TRBV25-1 with TRBJ1-1; the match to TRBD1 covers 7 bases. Germline-derived CDR1 and CDR2 are MGHDK and SYGVNS. The V and J ends lost 7 bases and 0 bases, in that order; junction bases with no gene match: 5. This CDR3 has 14 residues. CDR3 sequence (DNA): TGTGCCAGCACCCAGACAGGGATGAACACTGAAGCTTTCTTT. Amino acid sequence: CASTQTGMNTEAFF.

The V and J genes are TRBV5-4 and TRBJ1-2; D perhaps matches TRBD1 (5 bases). Trimming pared 4 bases from V and 3 bases from J, leaving 16 bases between. Germline assignment: CDR1 SGHNT and CDR2 YYREEE (reference sequence). This CDR3 comprises 15 residues. CDR3 nucleotides: TGTGCCAGCAGCCAGAGTGGGGGAAGGGACTATGGCTACACCTTC. Translating it yields CASSQSGGRDYGYTF.